A single sample gave rise to the 3 T cell receptor beta chains below, sequenced in a study of regulatory T cells in long-lasting Graves disease (dated by TCRdb to the early 2020s). The library was obtained by multiplex PCR. Sequencing used an Illumina HiSeq 4000. TCR beta libraries were built with iRepertoire HTBI primers and Arm-PCR amplification of CDR3 regions. The public reads were reanalyzed by TCRdb: fastp trimming at Q25, MiXCR alignment, in-frame beta chains only. CDR3 protein sequences are deduplicated, and each keeps its most common genes and DNA. The sample data list some 500,000 distinct CDR3 sequences, and about 16% of these were observed just once. About 25% of the sample is in the top ten clones. Taken with the paper, the label for time point translates to: newly diagnosed GD, antithyroid drugs for less than 3 months. For both TCR sequencing and RNA sequencing, RNA was extracted from PBMCs using TRIzol.

The same data also went into a second study, on T cells in Graves' hyperthyroidism and ophthalmopathy.

Sequences were derived from peripheral blood mononuclear cells (PBMCs), sampled at new diagnosis, from a patient treated with antithyroid drugs. The receptors shown here come from a woman between 40 and 65 years old with Graves disease. Donor details come from another sample of the same person, matched by shared clones.

This clonotype was seen ten or more times. The rearrangement uses TRBV12-3 or TRBV12-4 and TRBJ1-1; D is ambiguous. The CDR3 spans 16 residues. Trimming took 1 base from V and 4 from J, leaving 16 bases between them. CDR3 nucleotides: TGTGCCAGCAGTTTAGTCCCCTTTGATAAAACCACTGAAGCTTTCTTT. It specifies CASSLVPFDKTTEAFF.

At least ten counts were recorded for this clonotype. This chain uses TRBV2 with TRBJ1-2, with 9 bases matching TRBD1. The CDR3 totals 15 residues. V shed 2 bases and J 4 bases; nucleotides not matched to a gene: 5. Looked up from germline, CDR1 is SNHLY and CDR2 is FYNNEI. The CDR3 here is CASSELGQGIYGYTF. As DNA, the CDR3 is TGTGCCAGCAGTGAATTGGGACAGGGAATCTATGGCTACACCTTC.

This clonotype has only a few counts. The chain combines TRBV20-1 with TRBJ2-1, with TRBD1 as a possible D gene (6 bases). V was cut by 2 bases and J by 3 bases, with 8 bases left in between. Germline CDR1 and CDR2: DFQATT and SNEGSKA (reference sequence). The CDR3 covers 13 residues. The CDR3 protein is CSARQGSYNEQFF. The CDR3, as DNA: TGCAGTGCTAGACAGGGGAGCTACAATGAGCAGTTCTTC.